This T cell receptor beta chain was identified during a study of CD8 T cells in Susac syndrome. RNA in amounts of about 0.5 to 1 ug was reverse transcribed with random hexamers. Amplification of TCR beta CDR3 by immunoSEQ multiplex PCR spanned 54 Vbeta and 13 Jbeta. TCRdb reanalysed the immunoSEQ multiplex PCR reads using MiXCR and keeps one entry per CDR3 protein. This repertoire shows approximately 110,000 distinct CDR3 sequences, around 94% found once; its top ten account for roughly 0.087%. Trimming took off 3 bases at V and 2 bases at J, with 13 bases between the two ends. From germline, CDR1 is DFQATT and CDR2 SNEGSKA (reference sequence). This CDR3 is 15 amino acids long. While CD8+ and CD4+ T cells were isolated negatively, TEMRA cells were enriched by FACS.

This rearrangement joins TRBV20-1 to TRBJ2-2; D not resolved. The receptor was derived from a human donor in good health. Sequencing used CD4+ T cells from PBMCs. CDR3 coding DNA: TGCAGTGCTAGTCTTAACCAACTAAACACCGGGGAGCTGTTTTTT. Translated, it gives CSASLNQLNTGELFF.